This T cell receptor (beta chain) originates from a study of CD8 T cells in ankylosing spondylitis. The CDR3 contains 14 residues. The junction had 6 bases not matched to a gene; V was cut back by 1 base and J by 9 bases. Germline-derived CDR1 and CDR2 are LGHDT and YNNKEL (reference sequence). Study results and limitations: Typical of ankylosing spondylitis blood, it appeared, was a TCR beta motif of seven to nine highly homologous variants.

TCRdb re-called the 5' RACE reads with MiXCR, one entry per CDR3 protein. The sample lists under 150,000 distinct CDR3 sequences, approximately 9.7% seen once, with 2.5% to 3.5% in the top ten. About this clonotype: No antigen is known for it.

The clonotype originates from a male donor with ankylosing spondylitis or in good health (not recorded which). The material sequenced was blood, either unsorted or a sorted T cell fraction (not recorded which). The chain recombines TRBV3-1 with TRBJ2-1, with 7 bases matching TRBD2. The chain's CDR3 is CASSQAGGGPEQFF. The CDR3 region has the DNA TGTGCCAGCAGCCAAGCGGGAGGTGGCCCTGAGCAGTTCTTC.